Following are 12 T cell receptor beta chains from one sample sequenced in a study of blood T cell repertoires in COVID-19. Sequenced by immunoSEQ multiplex PCR; TCRdb stores in-frame clones only, minus some. The table has fewer than 95,000 clones, 88% seen once; the top ten hold roughly 0.51%. The sequencing input was peripheral blood. These receptor sequences come from a man in his 60s with acute or convalescent COVID-19.

J is TRBJ1-2 and V is TRBV29-1; D gene unclear. The CDR3 contains 14 residues. Trimming took 1 base from V and 1 from J, leaving 10 bases between them. The germline CDR1 and CDR2 sequences are SQVTM and ANQGSEA. The CDR3 loop is CSVEGSRGNYGYTF. The CDR3 DNA reads as TGCAGCGTTGAAGGGTCCAGAGGTAACTATGGCTACACCTTC.

This chain links TRBV12-3 or TRBV12-4 with TRBJ2-7; D gene uncertain. Trimming stripped 2 bases from V and 0 bases from J, with 5 bases between. The CDR3 is 13 amino acids. CDR3: CASSLTDSYEQYF. The CDR3 DNA is TGTGCCAGCAGTTTAACAGACTCCTACGAGCAGTACTTC.

The chain uses TRBV7-3 and TRBJ1-1; no firm D call. The ends were cut back, 4 bases at V and 3 bases at J, with 12 bases in the middle. CDR1 and CDR2 from the germline V gene are SGHTA and FQGTGA. This CDR3 has 14 amino acids. CDR3 sequence reads: CASSSTGLDTEAFF. For the CDR3, the DNA is TGTGCCAGCAGCTCTACCGGGTTGGACACTGAAGCTTTCTTT.

The chain employs TRBV6-1 and TRBJ1-4; 7 bases are shared with TRBD1. The CDR3 consists of 14 residues. Germline lookup yields CDR1 MNHNS and CDR2 SASEGT. Trimming removed 0 bases from V and 15 bases from J; junction bases left unmatched: 10. The chain's CDR3 is CASSEAQTGRRLFF. The CDR3, as DNA: TGTGCCAGCAGTGAAGCCCAGACAGGGAGAAGGTTGTTTTTT.

The chain joins TRBV7-9 to TRBJ1-6; D is perhaps TRBD1 (6 bases). In germline, CDR1 is SEHNR, CDR2 FQNEAQ (reference sequence). V dropped 5 bases and J dropped 10 bases, with 15 bases sitting between them. This CDR3 is built from 14 residues. CDR3 sequence reads: CASSIPTGYSPLHF. The CDR3 DNA reads TGTGCCAGCAGCATCCCGACAGGATACTCACCCCTCCACTTT. Full variable domain (remainder filled in from reference TRBV7-9 and TRBJ1-6): DTGVSQNPRHKITKRGQNVTFRCDPISEHNRLYWYRQTLGQGPEFLTYFQNEAQLEKSRLLSDRFSAERPKGSFSTLEIQRTEQGDSAMYLCASSIPTGYSPLHFGNGTRLTVT.

The chain employs TRBV18 and TRBJ2-3, with 8 positions matching TRBD1. CDR1 is KGHSH, CDR2 LQKENI, per germline. The CDR3 spans 15 residues. Germline trimming cut 4 bases from V and 2 bases from J; bases unmatched to any gene: 5. CDR3 region: CASSLGQGNTDTQYF. The DNA for the CDR3 is TGTGCCAGCTCACTTGGACAGGGTAACACAGATACGCAGTATTTT.

This clone was counted between two and nine times. The CDR3 DNA reads as TGTGCCAGCAGCCAAGTCGTATGGAGCTCTGGAAACACCATATATTTT. Translation gives CASSQVVWSSGNTIYF. The gene calls are TRBV3-1 (or the pseudogene TRBV3-2) and TRBJ1-3, with D unclear. CDR1 is LGHDT, CDR2 YNNKEL, per germline (reference sequence). Trimming cost V 1 base and J 0 bases, with 10 bases left between them. The length of the CDR3 is 16 residues.

This chain uses TRBV5-1 with TRBJ1-6; no firm D call. V gave up 6 bases and J gave up 7 bases, with 17 bases separating them. Looked up from germline, CDR1 is SGHRS and CDR2 is YFSETQ. The CDR3 totals 15 residues. CDR3 nucleotide sequence: TGCGCCAGCAAGCCTGAGCCCATACCAAATTCACCCCTCCACTTT. It encodes CASKPEPIPNSPLHF.

V gene TRBV19 combines with J gene TRBJ1-5, with 10 bases aligning to TRBD1. V dropped 7 bases and J dropped 6; count of bases not matched to a gene: 6. This CDR3 has 14 amino acids. CDR1 is LNHDA and CDR2 is SQIVND in the germline V gene (reference sequence). CDR3 DNA sequence: TGTGCCAGTACCCGGGACAGGGGTGGTCAGCCCCAGCATTTT. Amino acids: CASTRDRGGQPQHF.

The chain combines TRBV9 with TRBJ1-1; no reliable D call. The CDR3 totals 13 residues. V dropped 3 bases and J dropped 1 base, with 7 bases sitting between them. Germline-derived CDR1 and CDR2 are SGDLS and YYNGEE. The CDR3 DNA sequence: TGTGCCAGCAGCGACATATCGAACACTGAAGCTTTCTTT. Its protein product is CASSDISNTEAFF.

This clone showed up just a few times. The chain employs TRBV4-2 and TRBJ1-1, with D unclear. In germline, CDR1 is LGHNA, CDR2 YNFKEQ. V gave up 0 bases and J gave up 4 bases, with 6 bases separating them. CDR3 length equals 13 residues. CDR3 region: CASSQDEGTEAFF. CDR3 DNA sequence: TGTGCCAGCAGCCAAGATGAGGGCACTGAAGCTTTCTTT.

This clone was found once. The genes are TRBV5-4 and TRBJ2-4; the match to TRBD1 covers 8 bases. The CDR3 covers 13 residues. V lost 3 bases and J lost 6; bases outside the gene matches: 2. Germline CDR1 and CDR2: SGHNT and YYREEE (reference sequence). In DNA form, the CDR3 reads TGTGCCAGCAGCTCCGGACAGGGAAACATTCAGTACTTC. This gives the protein CASSSGQGNIQYF.